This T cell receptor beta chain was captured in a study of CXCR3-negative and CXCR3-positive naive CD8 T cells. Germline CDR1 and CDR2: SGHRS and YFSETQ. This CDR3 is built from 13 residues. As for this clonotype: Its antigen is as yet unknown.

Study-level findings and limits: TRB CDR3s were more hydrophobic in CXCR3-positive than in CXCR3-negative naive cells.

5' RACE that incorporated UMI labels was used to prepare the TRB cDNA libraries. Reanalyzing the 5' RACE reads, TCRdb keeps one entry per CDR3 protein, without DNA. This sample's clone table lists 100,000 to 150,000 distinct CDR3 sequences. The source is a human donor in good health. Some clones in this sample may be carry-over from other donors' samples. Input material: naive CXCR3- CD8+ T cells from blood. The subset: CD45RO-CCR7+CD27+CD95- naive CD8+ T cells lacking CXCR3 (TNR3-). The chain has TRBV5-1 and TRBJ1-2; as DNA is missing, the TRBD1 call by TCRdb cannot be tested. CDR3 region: CASSRTGGDGYTF.